This T cell receptor (beta chain) is drawn from a study of cytotoxic CD8 clonotypes in ibrutinib-treated CLL. Study information: Investigators reported approximately 25 partial and 2 complete responses; after median approximately 63 months, roughly 14 patients remained remitted and about twelve progressed. Following treatment for a median approximately 12 months, range 6 to 36, response samples were then taken. General study results and limits: Measured clonality at baseline was greater than in age-matched healthy donors and tracked with circulating CD8+ T-cell counts.

The CDR3 length is 13 residues. Profiled with immunoSEQ multiplex PCR; TCRdb holds only in-frame clones, not every one. The table lists 250,000 to 350,000 clones, approximately 79% of them singletons. Extraction of around 2 micrograms of genomic DNA from cryopreserved PBMCs supplied material for TCR beta libraries. On this clone: Its specificity is not known.

The sample was PBMCs, taken at disease progression, from a patient treated with ibrutinib. The chain uses TRBV21-1 and TRBJ2-1. TRBV21-1 is assigned pseudogene status. This clonotype was sampled from a human donor with chronic lymphocytic leukemia. The DNA for the CDR3 is TGTGCCAGCAGCAAAGATGGACCCCGGGAGCAGTTCTTC. The encoded protein is CASSKDGPREQFF.